This TCR beta chain stems from a study of blood T cells in healthy people across ages (dated by TCRdb to about 2015). With respect to the entire study: In model experiments, template switching captured roughly one uniquely barcoded TCR beta cDNA molecule for every two T cells. The donors were split into four age groups: young (average 16 years), middle-aged (about 40), aged (approximately 60) and long-lived (roughly 77). Age-related changes in TCR beta repertoire diversity were measured in the study by deep sequencing normalized with unique cDNA molecular identifiers. To avoid experimental bias, donors of different ages were spread randomly across the sequencing lanes. For two donors (one aged 18 to 30 and one aged 80 or older), the study analyzed two additional independent replicas of 1 million unique cDNA reads from the same blood draw.

The library was produced with 5' RACE. Sequencing was carried out with an Illumina HiSeq 2500. A second PCR of roughly 6 to 11 cycles was run with a J-beta primer mix and a sample-barcoded 5' primer. Each TCR beta cDNA molecule received a unique molecular identifier from a template-switch 5' adaptor carrying 12 random nucleotides. Each sample yielded at least 2.5 million CDR3-containing paired-end reads. First-strand cDNA synthesis was performed from all RNA using the Mint cDNA synthesis kit, with priming by a TRBC-specific oligonucleotide. Following uracil-DNA glycosylase treatment, a first 18-cycle PCR with universal primers M1SS and BC2_uni_R was performed on all cDNA. The authors' pipeline ran thus. For normalization, 1 million high-quality reads, each with a distinct molecular identifier, were randomly selected from each sample. Instead of being binned into consensus sequences, reads with shared molecular identifiers were discarded. MiTCR, with a Q25 quality threshold and the strictest error-elimination algorithm, was used for CDR3 identification, clonotype clustering and error correction. Lower-bound total TCR beta diversity was estimated with a nonparametric unseen species model using Euler transformation. TCRdb itself trimmed the public reads at Q25 with fastp, ran MiXCR and retained productive beta chains. Entries that share a CDR3 protein sequence are merged under the most common genes and DNA. TCRdb assigned the V and J calls; the authors' analysis was not used. A total of 700,000 or so distinct CDR3 sequences appear in this sample, about a fifth of them only once. The biggest ten clones account for around a fifth of the sample.

Of note for this clonotype: Which antigen it targets is not known. The sample holds no much larger clone one base away, and base qualities are not on file.

V is pared back by 7 bases and J by 3 bases, with 5 bases lying between the germline termini. From cysteine to phenylalanine, the CDR3 is 11 amino acids long. Just the 33-base CDR3 DNA is kept, in frame starting at base 1. The germline V gene (reference sequence) sets CDR1 to SEHNR and CDR2 to FQNEAQ. Broad study findings and their caveats: Donor CMV infection status was unknown, potentially confounding age-related changes in expanded clonotypes. Estimates of total diversity based on one million sequenced T cells were regarded as lower bounds and as underestimates. There was a strong correlation between observed TCR beta diversity and the percentage of naive T cells measured by flow cytometry. The long-lived group showed more naive CD4+ T cells, fewer expanded clones and increased TCR diversity than the aged group, suggesting age selection. Bulk unsorted PBMC profiling prevented conclusive comparison of naive and antigen-experienced compartments. As age increased, observed TCR beta diversity per million T cells dropped in a roughly linear way, and a significant reduction was already evident by age approximately 40.

Donors were 35 to 40 systemically healthy Caucasian individuals from Russia aged roughly 6 to 95 years. Each donor gave about 9.2 milliliters of peripheral blood, drawn into EDTA-treated Vacutainer tubes. PBMCs were isolated by Ficoll-Paque density-gradient centrifugation, with at least 6 million obtained per sample. Trizol reagent was used to extract total RNA from PBMCs, with at least 5 micrograms per sample. The percentages of naive CD45RAhigh/CD27high T cells were determined by flow cytometry on a PBMC aliquot from every donor. Sequencing input: blood. The receptor was derived from a man aged 70-80 years in good health. Here the chain combines TRBV7-9 and TRBJ2-3; no D gene is confidently identified. The DNA is as follows: TGTGCCAGCACCTTTACAGATACGCAGTATTTT. Translated, it reads CASTFTDTQYF. Supplemented by the reference TRBV7-9 and TRBJ2-3 proteins around the CDR3, the complete variable domain is DTGVSQNPRHKITKRGQNVTFRCDPISEHNRLYWYRQTLGQGPEFLTYFQNEAQLEKSRLLSDRFSAERPKGSFSTLEIQRTEQGDSAMYLCASTFTDTQYFGPGTRLTVL.